This entry features one T cell receptor beta chain sequence. This specimen belongs to a study of CD8+ T cells in alopecia areata. There are 13 residues in the CDR3. Germline CDR1 reads MRHNA; CDR2 reads SNTAGT. The V gene lost 6 bases and the J gene lost 4 bases, with 10 bases spanning the gap. TCR sequencing used cDNA made by reverse transcription of extracted RNA. Some clones are missing from TCRdb's copy, which holds only in-frame ones; the method was immunoSEQ multiplex PCR. This sample has about 34,000 clones, with 60% to 85% found just once. Sequences were obtained from NKG2D-low CD8+ T cells sorted from blood. The TCR was taken from a human donor with alopecia areata. This sequence joins TRBV6-4 and TRBJ2-1; maybe TRBD1 (5 bases). The CDR3 spells CASSQGSYNEQFF. The CDR3 coding sequence is TGTGCCAGCAGCCAGGGATCTTACAATGAGCAGTTCTTC.